A single sample gave rise to the 14 T cell receptor beta chains below, sequenced in a study of blood T cell repertoires in COVID-19. Clones were sequenced by immunoSEQ multiplex PCR, and TCRdb holds only the in-frame ones, with some missing. The table has 88,000 or so clones, 65% to 90% seen once. The sequenced material came from peripheral blood. The receptors originated from a man between 60 and 75 years old with acute or convalescent COVID-19.

This clone was observed a single time. The chain has TRBV18 and TRBJ2-1; tentatively, D is TRBD1 (6 bases). Germline V gives CDR1 KGHSH, CDR2 LQKENI. The CDR3 runs 13 residues. V lost 2 bases, J lost 12 bases, and 14 bases lay in between. The CDR3 reads CASSPEGGWWQFF. CDR3 bases: TGTGCCAGCTCACCAGAAGGGGGTTGGTGGCAGTTCTTC. The complete variable domain, with remaining parts taken from reference TRBV18 and TRBJ2-1, reads NAGVMQNPRHLVRRRGQEARLRCSPMKGHSHVYWYRQLPEEGLKFMVYLQKENIIDESGMPKERFSAEFPKEGPSILRIQQVVRGDSAAYFCASSPEGGWWQFFGPGTRLTVL.

The rearrangement uses TRBV5-4 and TRBJ1-2, with a weak D call TRBD1 (5 bases). The CDR3 runs 13 residues. The ends were cut back, 4 bases at V and 3 bases at J, with 10 bases in the middle. Germline V gene data show CDR1 as SGHNT and CDR2 as YYREEE (reference sequence). CDR3 loop: CASSAGLDYGYTF. In DNA, the CDR3 is TGTGCCAGCAGCGCAGGGTTGGACTATGGCTACACCTTC.

The chain uses TRBV9 and TRBJ1-6, with D unresolved. This CDR3 has 14 amino acids. Trimming stripped 3 bases from V and 8 bases from J, with 12 bases between. Looked up from germline, CDR1 is SGDLS and CDR2 is YYNGEE. Here the CDR3 DNA reads TGTGCCAGCAGCGCTCTCCAACAATATTCACCCCTCCACTTT. Its translation: CASSALQQYSPLHF.

V is TRBV18 and J is TRBJ1-2; the match to TRBD1 covers 8 bases. Germline-derived CDR1 and CDR2 are KGHSH and LQKENI. There are 13 residues in the CDR3. V was pared by 5 bases and J by 3 bases, with 2 bases of the junction left unmatched. CDR3 coding DNA: TGTGCCAGCTCAGCGGACAGGGACTATGGCTACACCTTC. Its translation: CASSADRDYGYTF.

This clone was observed once. The chain links TRBV2 to TRBJ1-2; D remains ambiguous. The germline V and J ends were trimmed by 2 bases and 8 bases, with 9 bases remaining between them. Germline CDR1 reads SNHLY; CDR2 reads FYNNEI. The CDR3 is made up of 12 amino acids. CDR3 coding DNA: TGTGCCAGCAGTGAATTTCCCAGGGGCTACACCTTC. It translates to CASSEFPRGYTF.

This clone has just a few counts. Other nucleotide sequences from this sample produce the same CDR3. The chain carries TRBV3-1 (or the pseudogene TRBV3-2) and TRBJ1-5; possible D gene TRBD1, 5 bases. The CDR3 extends over 15 amino acids. Trimming pared 3 bases from V and 2 bases from J, leaving 11 bases between. Germline-derived CDR1 and CDR2 are LGHDT and YNNKEL (reference sequence). The CDR3 reads CASSQGRGGNQPQHF. The CDR3 bases are TGTGCCAGCAGCCAGGGGAGGGGAGGCAATCAGCCCCAGCATTTT.

V and J are TRBV5-6 and TRBJ1-2; TRBD1 agrees at 9 bases. CDR3 length: 17 residues. Germline CDR1 is SGHDT and CDR2 is YYEEEE. V lost 4 bases to trimming and J lost 1 base; unmatched junction nucleotides: 11. The CDR3 DNA reads as TGTGCCAGCAGCCTGGGACAGGGCCCGGGATTTAACTATGGCTACACCTTC. It codes for CASSLGQGPGFNYGYTF.

The CDR3 DNA sequence: TGTGCCAGCAGCTTTAGTTCAGGGGGCGCAAATTTGTACGAGCAGTACTTC. The encoded protein is CASSFSSGGANLYEQYF. This chain connects TRBV11-2 to TRBJ2-7; 8 nucleotides align to TRBD1. Germline CDR1 SGHAT, CDR2 FQNNGV. The ends lost 3 bases at V and 4 bases at J; junction bases unmatched: 14. The CDR3 is 17 amino acids.

The rearrangement links TRBV11-2 to TRBJ2-7; 11 nucleotides match TRBD2. CDR1 SGHAT and CDR2 FQNNGV come from the germline V gene. CDR3 size: 19 residues. V lost 2 bases, J lost 0 bases, and 12 bases stayed unmatched. The CDR3 DNA sequence: TGTGCCAGCAGCTTATCCGTATTAGCGGGGGGGATTATCTCCTACGAGCAGTACTTC. The encoded protein is CASSLSVLAGGIISYEQYF.

The gene calls are TRBV5-1 and TRBJ2-1, with 9 nucleotides matching TRBD2. Trimming removed 5 bases from V and 0 bases from J; junction bases left unmatched: 6. The CDR3 contains 16 residues. CDR1 is SGHRS, CDR2 YFSETQ, per germline. The CDR3 nucleotides read TGCGCCAGCAGTCCTTTAGCGGGGGTCTCCTACAATGAGCAGTTCTTC. Protein: CASSPLAGVSYNEQFF.

This rearrangement joins TRBV13 to TRBJ2-5; 11 bases map to TRBD1. V dropped 4 bases and J dropped 2; count of bases not matched to a gene: 3. In germline, CDR1 is PRHDT, CDR2 FYEKMQ (reference sequence). The CDR3 sequence is 15 residues long. The CDR3 DNA follows: TGTGCCAGCAGCTCCGGGACAGGGGGGCAAGAGACCCAGTACTTC. This translates into CASSSGTGGQETQYF.

This rearrangement joins TRBV12-3 or TRBV12-4 to TRBJ1-1; D is uncertain. The CDR3 extends over 13 amino acids. The V and J ends lost 6 bases and 2 bases respectively, with 10 bases between them. Written as DNA, the CDR3 is TGTGCCAGCAGCCCCGGAGCCAACACTGAAGCTTTCTTT. It codes for CASSPGANTEAFF.

This chain uses TRBV6-6 with TRBJ2-5; tentatively, D is TRBD1 (5 bases). The CDR3 covers 15 residues. Per germline, CDR1 MNHNY and CDR2 SVGAGI (reference sequence). V dropped 2 bases and J dropped 4 bases, with 14 bases sitting between them. The CDR3 bases are TGTGCCAGCAGTTACGCCGGACAAAAGGGAGAGACCCAGTACTTC. It translates to CASSYAGQKGETQYF.

This chain joins TRBV6-5 and TRBJ1-4, with D uncertain. V was pared by 10 bases and J by 5 bases, with 17 bases between. CDR1 and CDR2 from the germline V gene are MNHEY and SVGAGI. This CDR3 contains 14 residues. The DNA for the CDR3 is TGTGCCACCTGCCCGGGAAGAAAAAATGAAAAACTGTTTTTT. Protein product: CATCPGRKNEKLFF.